Listed below are T cell receptor beta chains from one sample, sequenced in a study of chemoradiotherapy in HPV16-positive cancers. Sequenced by immunoSEQ multiplex PCR; TCRdb stores in-frame clones only, minus some. The repertoire consists of about 17,000 clones, with around nine tenths occurring once and the leading ten covering approximately 2.5%. Source: blood, taken from a patient who underwent chemoradiotherapy. These receptor sequences come from a human donor with HPV-associated anogenital cancer. The conserved cysteine and the conserved F or W are not part of the CDR3 here. The order of the fields is J gene, V gene, clone size, CDR3 protein. Size tells how often a clone was seen (once, few, many) or the class of an expanded clone, and some rows leave it out.

TRBJ1-1,TRBV6-6,NA,ASSTGTGFIKPEAF
TRBJ1-1,TRBV29-1,NA,SVATRMNTEAF
TRBJ2-3,TRBV14,NA,ASSHPKTWWGTDTQY
TRBJ1-1,TRBV7-9,once,ASSYWGRAGNTEAF
TRBJ1-2,TRBV5-1,NA,ASSLTGELYT
TRBJ1-1,TRBV28,NA,ASSYTMSVKNTEAF
TRBJ1-2,TRBV14,NA,ASNLGAGWSYT
TRBJ1-1,TRBV7-3,NA,ASSSSNSEAF
TRBJ2-2,TRBV9,once,ASSAYGGELF
TRBJ1-1,TRBV6-1,NA,ASSEGGGWNTEAF
TRBJ2-1,TRBV5-8,NA,ASSSRLTGGNEQF
TRBJ2-5,TRBV5-8,NA,ASSLGTTSQETQY
TRBJ2-3,TRBV9,NA,ASSVGAGVTDTQY
TRBJ1-6,TRBV28,few,ASSLPNSPLH
TRBJ2-7,TRBV11-1,once,ASSFYSGSSYEQY
TRBJ2-2,TRBV19,NA,ASSTRTGPNTGELF
TRBJ2-7,TRBV2,NA,ASSEFAGYSSYEQY
TRBJ2-5,TRBV11-3,once,ASSLDGLNQETQY
TRBJ2-5,TRBV11-2,few,ASSLGVQETQY
TRBJ1-1,TRBV18,NA,ASSGDQQGNRAF
TRBJ2-3,TRBV27,NA,ASSPSGGTDTQY
TRBJ1-3,TRBV2,NA,ASSAESLNSGNTIY
TRBJ2-2,TRBV27,NA,ASSPEAGTNTGELF
TRBJ2-5,TRBV29-1,NA,SVDPTGDKTQY
TRBJ2-3,TRBV11-1,NA,ASSSGTGTSTDTQY
TRBJ1-2,TRBV5-8,NA,ARHSNRVLNYGYT
TRBJ2-2,TRBV13,NA,ASSLGGSNTGELF
TRBJ1-2,TRBV19,NA,ASTAGDPEYGYT
TRBJ1-4,TRBV7-9,NA,ASSFTGTVNEKLF
TRBJ1-1,TRBV6-6,NA,ASSYSGGNTEAF
TRBJ1-5,TRBV28,NA,ASSFPHRGASNQPQH
TRBJ2-1,TRBV12-5,few,ASGLVERSLGTIAGGSSNEQF
TRBJ1-5,TRBV5-6,NA,ASSLRGGRPNQPQH
TRBJ2-7,TRBV28,NA,ASSLYEGSGLPYEQY
TRBJ1-1,TRBV6-6,NA,ASSYWTGGRDTEAF
TRBJ2-1,TRBV29-1,NA,SVLDIHNEQF